This TCR beta chain was obtained from a study of T cells in Graves' hyperthyroidism and ophthalmopathy. A patient was excluded if there was uncontrolled infection, other autoimmune disease, pregnancy or lactation. In this sample, this clonotype turned up many times. TCR beta CDR3 regions were amplified from RNA. TCR CDR3 regions were first amplified by RT-PCR with HTBI primers. TCRdb re-called the multiplex PCR reads with MiXCR, one entry per CDR3 protein. The data hold about 640,000 distinct CDR3 sequences, with approximately 14% observed a single time. The clonotype was recovered from a woman aged 45-65 years with Graves' ophthalmopathy. Sequenced: blood.

CDR3 in amino acids: CASSEARTSGRVNEQFF. The CDR3 DNA is TGTGCCAGCAGTGAAGCAAGGACTAGCGGGAGGGTCAATGAGCAGTTCTTC. J is TRBJ2-1 and V is TRBV2; 15 nucleotides align to TRBD2. The CDR3 is 17 residues long. Germline assignment: CDR1 SNHLY and CDR2 FYNNEI. Trimming at V came to 0 bases and at J to 6 bases, leaving 3 bases not matched to a gene.